Sequencing of this T cell receptor (beta chain) was carried out in a study of Graves' ophthalmopathy and Graves' hyperthyroidism. Other autoimmune disease, uncontrolled infection, pregnancy and lactation led to exclusion. Amplification of the TCR beta CDR3 regions used RNA transcripts (as template). The workflow started with a first-round RT-PCR run with HTBI primers and then moved on to a second-round multiplex PCR. MiXCR, applied by TCRdb to the multiplex PCR reads, yields one record per CDR3 protein. The sample yields about 620,000 distinct CDR3 sequences, over 20% seen once. The length of the CDR3 is 13 residues. The germline CDR1 and CDR2 sequences are SGDLS and YYNGEE. V lost 3 bases and J 4 bases, leaving 11 bases between the germline ends. Findings and caveats of the study: Blood was where most expanded thyroid clonotypes above 0.001 frequency also turned up.

In the case of this clonotype: What it binds is not known.

The receptor's source is a woman in her late teens or twenties with stable Graves' hyperthyroidism. Some clones in this sample may be carry-over from other donors' samples. J is TRBJ2-7 and V is TRBV9; D remains ambiguous. Sequencing was performed on peripheral blood. DNA of the CDR3: TGTGCCAGCAGCGCCGGACCGATTTACGAGCAGTACTTC. Translated: CASSAGPIYEQYF.